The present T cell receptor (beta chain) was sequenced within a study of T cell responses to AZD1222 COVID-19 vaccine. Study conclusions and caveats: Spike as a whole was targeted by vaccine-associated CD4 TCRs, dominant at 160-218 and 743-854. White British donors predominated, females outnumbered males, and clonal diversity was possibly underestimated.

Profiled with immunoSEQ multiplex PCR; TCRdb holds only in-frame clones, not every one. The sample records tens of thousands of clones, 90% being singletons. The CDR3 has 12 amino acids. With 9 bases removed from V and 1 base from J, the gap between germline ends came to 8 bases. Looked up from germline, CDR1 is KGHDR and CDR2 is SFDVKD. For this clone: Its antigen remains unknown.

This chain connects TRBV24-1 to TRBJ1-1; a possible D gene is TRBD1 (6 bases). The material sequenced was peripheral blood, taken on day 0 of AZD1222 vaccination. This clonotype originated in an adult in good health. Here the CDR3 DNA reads TGTGCCACCCAGGACAGGAACACTGAAGCTTTCTTT. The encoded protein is CATQDRNTEAFF.